This T cell receptor (beta chain) was identified during a study of beta chain features in type 1 diabetes. Concerning this clone: The antigen is unknown.

Staining for CD45RO/CCR7/CD25/CD127/CD95/CD27 allowed sorting of CD4+ naive, central memory, regulatory and stem cell-like memory cells. As every portion of the isolated RNA was reverse transcribed, the sequencing read expressed TCRB transcripts. TCRdb's copy holds only in-frame clones and misses some; the assay was immunoSEQ multiplex PCR. This sample has about 900,000 clones, with around a sixth found just once. Trimming shortened V by 1 base and J by 8 bases, and 18 bases separated the two germline ends. Per germline, CDR1 SGDLS and CDR2 YYNGEE. This CDR3 spans 15 amino acids. General study results and limits: Within the patient group, naive, central memory and Treg TCRB repertoires appeared more similar to each other than within healthy donors. The influence of HLA type on TCRB rearrangement stayed undetermined.

The V gene is TRBV9, the J gene TRBJ1-2, with unresolved D. The receptor's source is a woman aged 18-29 years in good health. Specimen: naive CD4+ T cells from blood. This CDR3 reads CASSVLGVGVLGYTF. CDR3 DNA: TGTGCCAGCAGCGTACTGGGAGTGGGAGTGCTCGGCTACACCTTC.